These T cell receptor beta chains were read from a single sample in a study of blood T cells in healthy people across ages. TCRdb recomputed calls from the 5' RACE reads with MiXCR, one row per CDR3 protein. The sample has some 1.6 million distinct CDR3 sequences; almost 35% are singletons. The sample taken for sequencing was blood. Every receptor here comes from a woman in her 30s in good health. Each CDR3 is given with its conserved first and last residue. The D gene is left open where the match is weak. Clone size appears in some rows only: once, few, many, or a class for an expanded clone.

j_call	d_call	clone_size	v_call	cdr3_nt	cdr3_aa
TRBJ1-2	.	.	TRBV28	TGTGCCAGCAGTCCTTACAGGATCCTGAACTATGGCTACACCTTC	CASSPYRILNYGYTF
TRBJ1-5	.	few	TRBV6-5	TGTGCCAGCAGTTACATTAAAGGGCAACAGCCCCAGCATTTT	CASSYIKGQQPQHF
TRBJ2-3	TRBD2	many	TRBV5-1	TGCGCCAGCAGCTTGGACGGGGGGGGGAGAGCCACAGATACGCAGTATTTT	CASSLDGGGRATDTQYF
TRBJ2-1	.	.	TRBV20-1	TGCAGTGCTAGCCCTCGGGCCGCAAATGAGCAGTTCTTC	CSASPRAANEQFF
TRBJ2-7	TRBD1	few	TRBV27	TGTGCCAGCAGTTTGTCAGGGGGCTTACGGTACGAGCAGTACTTC	CASSLSGGLRYEQYF
TRBJ1-6	.	.	TRBV7-2	TGTGCCAGCAGCCCCAGATCGGACACAGTGCTCCACTTT	CASSPRSDTVLHF
TRBJ1-1	.	few	TRBV20-1	TGCAGTGCCCCGAAAGGGGGGATTGACACTGAAGCTTTCTTT	CSAPKGGIDTEAFF
TRBJ1-4	.	.	TRBV7-9	TGTGCCAGCAGCTTAGGGTTCGGCTCACAAAATGAAAAACTGTTTTTT	CASSLGFGSQNEKLFF
TRBJ2-2	TRBD1	.	TRBV20-1	TGCAGTGCTAGAGATAGCAACAGGGGGAACACCGGGGAGCCGTTTTTT	CSARDSNRGNTGEPFF
TRBJ2-1	.	.	TRBV20-1	TGCAGTGCTAGAGATGCCAGGGTCGATGAGCAGTTCTTC	CSARDARVDEQFF
TRBJ2-2	.	.	TRBV7-9	TGTGCCAGCAGCTTAGCGGCTTTAACCGGGGAGCTGTTTTTT	CASSLAALTGELFF
TRBJ2-1	TRBD2	.	TRBV2	TGTACCAGCACCCTCGGCAGGACTAGTTACAATGAGCAGTTCTTC	CTSTLGRTSYNEQFF
TRBJ1-2	.	.	TRBV4-1	TGCGCCAGCAGCCAAACCAGCGAGGGGGGCTACACCTTC	CASSQTSEGGYTF
TRBJ1-5	.	.	TRBV20-1	TGCAGTGCTGGAGCACGCGAGGGGTTATTAGGACAGCCCCAGCATTTT	CSAGAREGLLGQPQHF
TRBJ1-2	.	.	TRBV29-1	TGCAGCGTTAGACTGGACTATGGCTACACCTTC	CSVRLDYGYTF
TRBJ2-7	.	few	TRBV28	TGTGCCAGCATCAACGCAGGGGAACTTGGCGAGCAGTACTTC	CASINAGELGEQYF
TRBJ1-2	.	.	TRBV3-1	TGTGCCAGCAGCCAGAGGCCCCGGAGCTACACCTTC	CASSQRPRSYTF
TRBJ2-1	.	many	TRBV20-1	TGCAGTGCTAGAGACGGGGGGCGTGGCAATGAGCAGTTCTTC	CSARDGGRGNEQFF
TRBJ2-1	.	few	TRBV7-2	TGTGCCAGCAGCTTTACGGATTCCTACAATGAGCAGTTCTTC	CASSFTDSYNEQFF
TRBJ1-2	.	.	TRBV20-1	TGCAGTGCTAGAGCACGGGAGCGGGGTGACCTGGGGCTGGGGGGCTACACCTTC	CSARARERGDLGLGGYTF
TRBJ1-1	.	.	TRBV21-1	TGTGCCAGCAGCAAAGCAATCTGGGCTGATACTGAAGCTTTCTTT	CASSKAIWADTEAFF
TRBJ2-1	.	many	TRBV7-6	TGTGCCAGCAGCCCGCGCGGAGGGGACAATGAGCAGTTCTTC	CASSPRGGDNEQFF
TRBJ2-7	.	many	TRBV3-1	TGTGCCAGCAGCCCTGGGGGGGGCCCTTCCTACGAGCAGTACTTC	CASSPGGGPSYEQYF
TRBJ1-2	TRBD1	.	TRBV12-3/TRBV12-4	TGTGCCAGCAGATCTGGGACAGAGGGTGGGAATGGCTACACCTTC	CASRSGTEGGNGYTF
TRBJ2-5	TRBD1	few	TRBV3-1	TGTGCCAGCAGCCATGGGACAGGGGGCGCTGACCAGTACTTC	CASSHGTGGADQYF
TRBJ2-5	.	few	TRBV7-2	TGTGCCAGCAATCCACGGGGCGGGCGGGGAGAGACCCAGTACTTC	CASNPRGGRGETQYF
TRBJ2-2	TRBD2	.	TRBV28	TGTGCCAGCAGCGTACTAGCGGGAGGGACTTGGGCCGGGGAGCTGTTTTTT	CASSVLAGGTWAGELFF
TRBJ1-1	.	few	TRBV2	TGTGCCAGCAGAACGGGACAAATGAACACTGAAGCTTTCTTT	CASRTGQMNTEAFF
TRBJ2-3	.	few	TRBV20-1	TGCAGTGCTAGAGGTCCTAGTCCAGATACGCAGTATTTT	CSARGPSPDTQYF
TRBJ2-5	TRBD2	few	TRBV4-1	TGCGCCAGCAGCCAAGATTTAGTAGCGGGAGGCCAAGAAGAGACCCAGTACTTC	CASSQDLVAGGQEETQYF
TRBJ2-7	TRBD2	.	TRBV3-1	TGTGCCAGCAGGCCTGGGACTAGCGGGGGCTACGAGCAGTACTTC	CASRPGTSGGYEQYF
TRBJ2-3	TRBD2	.	TRBV18	TGTGCCAGCTCAAGGGCGAGAGCGGGAGTTACAGATACGCAGTATTTT	CASSRARAGVTDTQYF
TRBJ1-1	.	.	TRBV5-1	TGCGCCAGCACCAGGGCGGCTGAAGCTTTCTTT	CASTRAAEAFF
TRBJ2-7	TRBD2	.	TRBV28	TGTGCCAGCAGTTTAGGATTCAGGAGCGGGAACAACGAGCAGTACTTC	CASSLGFRSGNNEQYF
TRBJ2-1	.	.	TRBV6-6	TGTGCCAGCCTCAGCCCCAACTATCCCAATGAGCAGTTCTTC	CASLSPNYPNEQFF
TRBJ1-6	TRBD1	.	TRBV25-1	TGTGCCAGCAGTGAAAGTGCGACAGGGCGGAATTCACCCCTCCACTTT	CASSESATGRNSPLHF
TRBJ1-1	TRBD1	many	TRBV7-9	TGTGCCAGCAGTTTTGGACAGGGAGGCACTGAAGCTTTCTTT	CASSFGQGGTEAFF